This T cell receptor (beta chain) was obtained from a study of blood T cells in healthy people across ages. Study results and limitations: More naive CD4+ cells and higher diversity marked long-lived donors relative to aged donors. Not knowing donor CMV status may have confounded expanded clonotype changes.

Alongside a J-beta primer mix, a sample-barcoded 5' primer served in a second PCR lasting roughly 6 to 11 cycles. Each cDNA molecule was tagged by a template-switch adaptor that had 12 random nucleotides. MiXCR, applied by TCRdb to the 5' RACE reads, yields one record per CDR3 protein. The data hold around 800,000 distinct CDR3 sequences, with around 62% observed a single time. CDR1 and CDR2 from the germline V gene are SGDLS and YYNGEE. V was pared by 3 bases and J by 6 bases, with 14 bases between. The CDR3 totals 14 residues. Investigators took 9.5 to 10 milliliters of peripheral blood from every donor. Comments on this clonotype: Its antigen is unknown.

The source is a man aged 30-40 years in good health. Material: blood. The chain uses TRBV9 and TRBJ2-3; D uncertain. The DNA for the CDR3 is TGTGCCAGCAGCGCGGAGCTATCTAGGGATACGCAGTATTTT. It encodes CASSAELSRDTQYF.